The clone carrying this TCR beta chain has more than one count but fewer than ten. As yet, its antigen is unknown. Patients were ineligible given autoimmune disease history or systemic immunosuppression. This entry comes from a study of OX40 agonist ivuxolimab in advanced cancers. Whole-study context: Anti-PD-1, anti-PD-L1 or anti-CTLA-4 therapy given earlier was allowed, and 40% had some. Three patients got partial responses; one had hepatocellular carcinoma and two had cutaneous melanoma. Study-wide points: Partial responders receiving 0.1-3.0 mg/kg showed among the lowest clonal expansion.

Repertoires were generated with immunoSEQ multiplex PCR, while TCRdb's copy carries only in-frame clones and drops some. The sample has around 77,000 clones; 80% to 90% are singletons. The CDR3 has 15 residues. Germline-derived CDR1 and CDR2 are LNHDA and SQIVND (reference sequence). Trimming pared 3 bases from V and 4 bases from J, leaving 15 bases between. The receptor was derived from an adult with an advanced solid tumor such as melanoma, head and neck, liver or kidney cancer. This chain uses TRBV19 with TRBJ1-1; a weak D match, TRBD1 (6 bases). Sample: CD4+ or CD8+ T cells sorted from blood, taken in a trial of the OX40 agonist ivuxolimab. The CDR3 region has the DNA TGTGCCAGTAGTATCCGCTCAGGGGCGAGCACTGAAGCTTTCTTT. Translated: CASSIRSGASTEAFF.